Listed below are T cell receptor beta chains from one sample, sequenced in a study. TCRdb re-derived calls from the 5' RACE reads in MiXCR, one entry per CDR3 protein. The table lists about 41,000 distinct CDR3 sequences, 29% of them singletons, with roughly 4% in the top ten. Sample: memory CD4+ T cells sorted from a lymph node. These receptors originate from a female donor with breast cancer. The CDR3 runs from the conserved cysteine through the conserved F or W. D genes are given only for firm matches. Rows give clone size only sometimes, using once, few, many, or a class for an expanded clone.

clone_size: few
v_call: TRBV6-2/TRBV6-3
j_call: TRBJ2-1
d_call: TRBD2
cdr3_aa: CASTDGLAGNNEQFF
cdr3_nt: TGTGCCAGCACCGACGGACTAGCGGGAAACAATGAGCAGTTCTTC

clone_size: few
v_call: TRBV5-1
j_call: TRBJ2-1
d_call: .
cdr3_aa: CASSLGGADEQFF
cdr3_nt: TGCGCCAGCAGCTTAGGAGGGGCCGATGAGCAGTTCTTC

clone_size: .
v_call: TRBV5-4
j_call: TRBJ2-3
d_call: TRBD2
cdr3_aa: CASRPPGLAGVGTQYF
cdr3_nt: TGTGCCAGCAGGCCACCGGGACTAGCGGGAGTGGGTACGCAGTATTTT

clone_size: .
v_call: TRBV20-1
j_call: TRBJ2-1
d_call: TRBD1
cdr3_aa: CSASDRQGASNEQFF
cdr3_nt: TGCAGTGCTAGTGATAGGCAGGGGGCGTCGAATGAGCAGTTCTTC

clone_size: medium-sized
v_call: TRBV12-3/TRBV12-4
j_call: TRBJ2-7
d_call: .
cdr3_aa: CASSFLYEQYF
cdr3_nt: TGTGCCAGCAGTTTTCTCTACGAGCAGTACTTC

clone_size: many
v_call: TRBV27
j_call: TRBJ2-1
d_call: TRBD1
cdr3_aa: CASSLDRGPGEQFF
cdr3_nt: TGTGCCAGCAGTTTAGACAGGGGTCCAGGCGAGCAGTTCTTC

clone_size: .
v_call: TRBV7-9
j_call: TRBJ1-4
d_call: .
cdr3_aa: CASSDAREGEKLFF
cdr3_nt: TGTGCCAGCAGCGATGCCCGGGAGGGTGAAAAACTGTTTTTT

clone_size: .
v_call: TRBV29-1
j_call: TRBJ1-1
d_call: TRBD1
cdr3_aa: CSVWDSLNTEAFF
cdr3_nt: TGCAGCGTGTGGGACAGCTTGAACACTGAAGCTTTCTTT

clone_size: many
v_call: TRBV20-1
j_call: TRBJ2-7
d_call: .
cdr3_aa: CSAPRGRGSYEQYF
cdr3_nt: TGCAGTGCCCCCCGGGGACGAGGATCCTACGAGCAGTACTTC

clone_size: .
v_call: TRBV18
j_call: TRBJ2-7
d_call: .
cdr3_aa: CASSPGMSYEQYF
cdr3_nt: TGTGCCAGCTCACCAGGCATGTCCTACGAGCAGTACTTC

clone_size: .
v_call: TRBV4-1
j_call: TRBJ1-5
d_call: .
cdr3_aa: CASSQAGTNQPQHF
cdr3_nt: TGCGCCAGCAGCCAAGCAGGGACTAATCAGCCCCAGCATTTT

clone_size: .
v_call: TRBV12-3/TRBV12-4
j_call: TRBJ1-6
d_call: .
cdr3_aa: CAGSRAGQNNSPLHF
cdr3_nt: TGTGCCGGCAGTCGAGCCGGACAGAATAATTCACCCCTCCACTTT

clone_size: .
v_call: TRBV5-6
j_call: TRBJ1-6
d_call: .
cdr3_aa: CASSLWGSYNSPLHF
cdr3_nt: TGTGCCAGCAGCTTATGGGGGTCCTATAATTCACCCCTCCACTTT

clone_size: .
v_call: TRBV6-5
j_call: TRBJ2-2
d_call: TRBD1
cdr3_aa: CASSSDREIGELFF
cdr3_nt: TGTGCCAGCAGTTCCGACAGGGAAATCGGGGAGCTGTTTTTT

clone_size: .
v_call: TRBV18
j_call: TRBJ2-2
d_call: .
cdr3_aa: CASSATGELFF
cdr3_nt: TGTGCCAGCTCTGCGACCGGGGAGCTGTTTTTT

clone_size: .
v_call: TRBV4-3
j_call: TRBJ2-3
d_call: TRBD2
cdr3_aa: CASSQDYGRANTQYF
cdr3_nt: TGCGCCAGCAGCCAAGATTACGGGAGGGCAAATACGCAGTATTTT

clone_size: few
v_call: TRBV9
j_call: TRBJ2-3
d_call: .
cdr3_aa: CASSVGEGARRVF
cdr3_nt: .

clone_size: .
v_call: TRBV5-1
j_call: TRBJ2-7
d_call: .
cdr3_aa: CASSLDGGGIEQYF
cdr3_nt: TGCGCCAGCAGCCTGGACGGAGGGGGCATTGAGCAGTACTTC

clone_size: .
v_call: TRBV4-1
j_call: TRBJ2-2
d_call: TRBD1
cdr3_aa: CASSQQVNGQGGIGELFF
cdr3_nt: TGCGCCAGCAGCCAACAAGTGAACGGACAGGGGGGAATCGGGGAGCTGTTTTTT

clone_size: few
v_call: TRBV7-3
j_call: TRBJ1-6
d_call: .
cdr3_aa: CASSYKAGGLPLHF
cdr3_nt: TGTGCCAGCAGCTACAAGGCTGGGGGCTTACCCCTCCACTTT

clone_size: .
v_call: TRBV5-5
j_call: TRBJ2-3
d_call: .
cdr3_aa: CASNTQIRDPWYF
cdr3_nt: TGTGCCAGCAATACACAGATACGAGACCCATGGTATTTT

clone_size: .
v_call: TRBV7-2
j_call: TRBJ1-4
d_call: TRBD1
cdr3_aa: CASSLVANRGTVEKLFF
cdr3_nt: TGTGCCAGCAGCTTAGTAGCAAACAGGGGGACGGTTGAAAAACTGTTTTTT

clone_size: few
v_call: TRBV12-3/TRBV12-4
j_call: TRBJ1-5
d_call: .
cdr3_aa: CASSDRDSNQPQHF
cdr3_nt: TGTGCCAGCAGCGACAGAGATAGCAATCAGCCCCAGCATTTT

clone_size: .
v_call: TRBV9
j_call: TRBJ2-2
d_call: .
cdr3_aa: CASRRGTANTGELFF
cdr3_nt: TGTGCCAGCAGGCGAGGGACCGCGAACACCGGGGAGCTGTTTTTT

clone_size: .
v_call: TRBV13
j_call: TRBJ1-2
d_call: TRBD1
cdr3_aa: CASSLGQGRRGYTF
cdr3_nt: TGTGCCAGCAGCTTGGGACAGGGGAGGAGAGGCTACACCTTC

clone_size: many
v_call: TRBV29-1
j_call: TRBJ1-2
d_call: .
cdr3_aa: CSGLRVDYGYTF
cdr3_nt: TGCAGCGGACTCAGGGTAGACTATGGCTACACCTTC

clone_size: few
v_call: TRBV4-1
j_call: TRBJ1-1
d_call: .
cdr3_aa: CASSQDPGGLGAEAFF
cdr3_nt: TGCGCCAGCAGCCAAGATCCGGGGGGGCTAGGGGCTGAAGCTTTCTTT

clone_size: .
v_call: TRBV24-1
j_call: TRBJ2-1
d_call: .
cdr3_aa: CATSDLKERGAGGNGQFF
cdr3_nt: TGTGCCACCAGTGATTTGAAAGAACGGGGGGCCGGAGGAAATGGGCAGTTCTTC

clone_size: .
v_call: TRBV20-1
j_call: TRBJ2-1
d_call: .
cdr3_aa: CSPNEGPGESVQFF
cdr3_nt: TGCAGTCCCAATGAAGGGCCGGGGGAGAGCGTGCAGTTCTTC

clone_size: few
v_call: TRBV5-1
j_call: TRBJ2-1
d_call: TRBD1
cdr3_aa: CASSFRTGSNEQFF
cdr3_nt: TGCGCCAGCAGCTTTCGGACAGGGAGCAATGAGCAGTTCTTC

clone_size: .
v_call: TRBV5-1
j_call: TRBJ2-5
d_call: .
cdr3_aa: CASSSGLIGGRQETQYF
cdr3_nt: TGCGCCAGCAGCTCCGGGCTGATCGGGGGGCGACAAGAGACCCAGTACTTC

clone_size: few
v_call: TRBV20-1
j_call: TRBJ2-2
d_call: .
cdr3_aa: CSATYRLANTGELFF
cdr3_nt: TGCAGTGCTACCTACAGGCTAGCGAACACCGGGGAGCTGTTTTTT

clone_size: .
v_call: TRBV6-1
j_call: TRBJ2-7
d_call: TRBD2
cdr3_aa: CASMVGLRGRDEQYF
cdr3_nt: TGTGCCAGCATGGTGGGGCTACGCGGGAGGGACGAGCAGTACTTC

clone_size: .
v_call: TRBV5-1
j_call: TRBJ1-1
d_call: .
cdr3_aa: CASSFRLRNTEAFF
cdr3_nt: TGCGCCAGCAGCTTCCGTTTGAGGAACACTGAAGCTTTCTTT

clone_size: many
v_call: TRBV12-3/TRBV12-4
j_call: TRBJ1-4
d_call: .
cdr3_aa: CASSSNTGRKLFF
cdr3_nt: TGTGCCAGCAGTTCAAATACAGGGAGGAAACTGTTTTTT

clone_size: .
v_call: TRBV7-9
j_call: TRBJ1-2
d_call: .
cdr3_aa: CASSSGSSYYGYTF
cdr3_nt: TGTGCCAGCAGCTCGGGCTCTTCCTACTATGGCTACACCTTC

clone_size: few
v_call: TRBV5-4
j_call: TRBJ2-1
d_call: .
cdr3_aa: CASSLDYNEQFF
cdr3_nt: TGTGCCAGCAGCTTGGATTACAATGAGCAGTTCTTC

clone_size: .
v_call: TRBV9
j_call: TRBJ2-1
d_call: .
cdr3_aa: CASIPSSVYNEQFF
cdr3_nt: TGTGCCAGCATCCCGAGCAGTGTTTACAATGAGCAGTTCTTC

clone_size: many
v_call: TRBV4-3
j_call: TRBJ1-2
d_call: .
cdr3_aa: CASSQERSNYGYTF
cdr3_nt: TGCGCCAGCAGCCAAGAGAGATCTAACTATGGCTACACCTTC

clone_size: .
v_call: TRBV11-2
j_call: TRBJ2-5
d_call: .
cdr3_aa: CTSSPRGGAGETQYF
cdr3_nt: TGTACCAGCAGCCCCAGGGGCGGGGCCGGGGAGACCCAGTACTTC

clone_size: .
v_call: TRBV9
j_call: TRBJ2-3
d_call: TRBD2
cdr3_aa: CASSARRTSGATDTQYF
cdr3_nt: TGTGCCAGCAGCGCCCGTCGGACTAGCGGGGCCACAGATACGCAGTATTTT

clone_size: few
v_call: TRBV6-2/TRBV6-3
j_call: TRBJ2-6
d_call: TRBD1
cdr3_aa: CASSFARSQGARTGANVLTF
cdr3_nt: TGTGCCAGCAGTTTCGCGCGGTCCCAGGGGGCCCGCACCGGGGCCAACGTCCTGACTTTC

clone_size: few
v_call: TRBV6-5
j_call: TRBJ2-2
d_call: TRBD1
cdr3_aa: CASSPRQGVSNTGELFF
cdr3_nt: TGTGCCAGCAGTCCCCGACAGGGGGTTTCGAACACCGGGGAGCTGTTTTTT

clone_size: few
v_call: TRBV4-2
j_call: TRBJ2-7
d_call: TRBD2
cdr3_aa: CASSQRARTSGSYEQYF
cdr3_nt: TGTGCCAGCAGCCAACGAGCTCGGACTAGCGGGAGCTACGAGCAGTACTTC

clone_size: .
v_call: TRBV6-2/TRBV6-3
j_call: TRBJ1-2
d_call: .
cdr3_aa: CASSTGNYGYTF
cdr3_nt: TGTGCCAGCAGTACAGGGAACTATGGCTACACCTTC

clone_size: few
v_call: TRBV28
j_call: TRBJ1-6
d_call: .
cdr3_aa: CASSLPSVYNSPLHF
cdr3_nt: TGTGCCAGCAGTTTACCCTCGGTGTATAATTCACCCCTCCACTTT

clone_size: few
v_call: TRBV5-6
j_call: TRBJ1-6
d_call: TRBD1
cdr3_aa: CASSSEVGQPDSPLHF
cdr3_nt: TGTGCCAGCAGCTCCGAAGTGGGACAGCCTGATTCACCCCTCCACTTT

clone_size: few
v_call: TRBV10-3
j_call: TRBJ1-4
d_call: .
cdr3_aa: CATKDSGDEKLFF
cdr3_nt: TGTGCCACCAAGGACAGTGGCGATGAAAAACTGTTTTTT

clone_size: few
v_call: TRBV5-1
j_call: TRBJ2-7
d_call: TRBD1
cdr3_aa: CASRAGQGYEQYF
cdr3_nt: TGCGCCAGCAGGGCGGGACAGGGCTACGAGCAGTACTTC

clone_size: few
v_call: TRBV25-1
j_call: TRBJ1-1
d_call: TRBD1
cdr3_aa: CASRSTGAVGTEAFF
cdr3_nt: TGTGCCAGCAGAAGCACAGGGGCGGTGGGCACTGAAGCTTTCTTT